This TCR beta chain was recovered during a study of beta chain features in type 1 diabetes. Study-level results: Moderately but significantly shorter TCRB CDR3s were found in Type 1 diabetes patients in all four CD4+ subsets.

This clone was seen more than once but under ten times. Its antigen is as yet unknown. TCRB transcripts that were expressed got sequenced, as all of the isolated RNA had been reverse transcribed. The repertoire was sequenced with immunoSEQ multiplex PCR; TCRdb's copy has only in-frame clones and lacks some. Of approximately 160,000 clones in the sample, 50% to 70% were seen once. Trimming stripped 2 bases from V and 7 bases from J, with 11 bases between. The CDR3 totals 13 residues. Germline CDR1 and CDR2: MGHDK and SYGVNS. Cells sorted by CD45RO/CCR7/CD25/CD127/CD95/CD27 comprised CD4+ naive, central memory, regulatory and stem cell-like memory cells.

The TCR originated in a man younger than 45 with type 1 diabetes. The rearrangement links TRBV25-1 to TRBJ2-5; D gene ambiguous. Sequencing input: naive CD4+ T cells from blood. The CDR3 nucleotides read TGTGCCAGCAGTGAAGTGGTCATGGGGACCCAGTACTTC. Its protein product is CASSEVVMGTQYF.